The T cell receptor beta chain under discussion was sequenced for a study of regulatory T cells in long-lasting Graves disease. Ten or more counts support this clonotype. The antigen remains unidentified. Time point defined: newly diagnosed GD, antithyroid drugs for less than 3 months. Construction of the TCR library relied on RNA isolated from PBMCs. Building of the TCR beta libraries involved iRepertoire HTBI primers and Arm-PCR of CDR3 regions. Per the study methods: The identification of 60 or so TRBV and approximately 15 TRBJ segments was made across samples. TCRdb used MiXCR to reprocess the multiplex PCR reads, holding one entry per CDR3 protein. TCRdb's processing, not the study's, gives the V and J calls here. The profile shows around 500,000 distinct CDR3 sequences, 15% to 20% of them singletons. Germline lookup yields CDR1 LGHDT and CDR2 YNNKEL (reference sequence). Trimming shortened V by 6 bases and J by 3 bases, and 8 bases separated the two germline ends. The CDR3 totals 13 residues.

Study-wide findings and caveats: Persistent disease showed a preference for TRBV28, TRBJ1-2 and TRBJ2-5.

These same records also appear under a second study, on T cells in Graves' hyperthyroidism and ophthalmopathy. That source notes: Ophthalmopathy and stable hyperthyroidism were told apart by a 13 V-J model.

The chain recombines TRBV3-1 with TRBJ2-2; the D is unclear. Sequencing was performed on peripheral blood mononuclear cells (PBMCs), taken at new diagnosis, from a patient treated with antithyroid drugs. The source is a woman aged 40 to 65 with Graves disease. DNA for the CDR3: TGTGCCAGCAGTTCTCGGTACACCGGGGAGCTGTTTTTT. Translating gives CASSSRYTGELFF.